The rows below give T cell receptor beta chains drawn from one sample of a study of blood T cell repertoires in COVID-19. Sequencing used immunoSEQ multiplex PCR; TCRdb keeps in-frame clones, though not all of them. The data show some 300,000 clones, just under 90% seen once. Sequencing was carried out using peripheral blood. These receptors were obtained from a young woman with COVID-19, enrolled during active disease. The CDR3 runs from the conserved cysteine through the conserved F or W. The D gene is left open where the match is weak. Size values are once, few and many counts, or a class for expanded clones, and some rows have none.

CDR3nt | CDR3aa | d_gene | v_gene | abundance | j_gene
TGCGCCAGCAGCCAAGAATTGTCCTACAATCAGCCCCAGCATTTT | CASSQELSYNQPQHF | - | TRBV4-3 | - | TRBJ1-5
TGTGCCAGCAGCAGGGGATCCGGGGAGCTGTTTTTT | CASSRGSGELFF | - | TRBV6-6 | few | TRBJ2-2
TGTGCCGCGGGCGGGGGGGAAAATTCACCCCTCCACTTT | CAAGGGENSPLHF | - | TRBV2 | - | TRBJ1-6
TGTGCCAGCAGTTCAGGGGGTTACGCTGAAGCTTTCTTT | CASSSGGYAEAFF | TRBD1 | TRBV2 | - | TRBJ1-1
TGTGCCAGCAGCTTGCCAGGGGGCAGTCAGCCCCAGCATTTT | CASSLPGGSQPQHF | TRBD1 | TRBV7-8 | once | TRBJ1-5
TGTGCCAGCAGTGATGGAACTCACCCAAACCGAGGCACCGGGGAGCTGTTTTTT | CASSDGTHPNRGTGELFF | - | TRBV25-1 | - | TRBJ2-2
TGTGCCAGCATCGGTTCAGGGGCGCATCACTATGGCTACACCTTC | CASIGSGAHHYGYTF | - | TRBV6-5 | - | TRBJ1-2
TGCGCCAGCAGCTTCGAGCCTAGCGGGGCAAAAAACAATGAGCAGTTCTTC | CASSFEPSGAKNNEQFF | TRBD2 | TRBV5-1 | - | TRBJ2-1
TGCGCCAGCAGTTCAGGACAGGGTGTCACTGAAGCTTTCTTT | CASSSGQGVTEAFF | TRBD1 | TRBV5-1 | - | TRBJ1-1
TGTGCCAGCATGAGGGTGGAAAGGGCCCAGCATTTT | CASMRVERAQHF | - | TRBV2 | - | TRBJ1-5
TGTGCCAGCAGTCAAACCGTGGGGGGGTACACCGGGGAGCTGTTTTTT | CASSQTVGGYTGELFF | TRBD2 | TRBV4-2 | - | TRBJ2-2
TGTGCCAGTAGAAGACAGGGGAAGAACACTGAAGCTTTCTTT | CASRRQGKNTEAFF | TRBD1 | TRBV19 | - | TRBJ1-1
TGTGCCAGCAGTTTTACCGGACAGGGCGGGCTGTTTTTT | CASSFTGQGGLFF | TRBD1 | TRBV27 | - | TRBJ2-2
TGTGCCAGCTCACCCGTCCCAGGGCAGTCCTACGAGCAGTACTTC | CASSPVPGQSYEQYF | - | TRBV18 | - | TRBJ2-7
TGTGCCAGCAGTTACGCAGGGGGCAATCAGCCCCAGCATTTT | CASSYAGGNQPQHF | - | TRBV6-5 | - | TRBJ1-5